This passage covers 14 T cell receptor beta chains from one sample sequenced in a study of neurological immune-mediated disorders. TCRdb re-called the 5' RACE reads through MiXCR, storing one row per CDR3 protein. There are 53,000 or so distinct CDR3 sequences in the sample; about 13% occur only once, and around 10% lies in the top ten. The sample comprised PBMCs. All receptors derive from a woman aged 55-69 years with HTLV-1-associated myelopathy (HAM/TSP).

In this sample, this clonotype turned up many times. The J gene is TRBJ1-4, the V gene TRBV4-1, with 9 nucleotides matching TRBD1. CDR3 length equals 14 residues. V gave up 2 bases and J gave up 10 bases; unmatched junction bases: 5. Germline loops: CDR1 MGHRA, CDR2 YSYEKL. The CDR3 region is CASSQPDRGGKLFF. CDR3 in DNA: TGCGCCAGCAGCCAACCGGACAGGGGAGGAAAACTGTTTTTT.

This clonotype was detected only a few times. The V gene is TRBV30, the J gene TRBJ2-5; D not certain. The CDR3 covers 11 residues. Trimming took 5 bases from V and 2 from J, leaving 6 bases between them. The germline V gene has CDR1 GTSNPN and CDR2 SVGIG (reference sequence). CDR3 in amino acids: CAWAEQETQYF. As DNA, the CDR3 is TGTGCCTGGGCAGAACAAGAGACCCAGTACTTC.

This clonotype came up many times. The genes are TRBV2 and TRBJ1-2, with D hard to call. The CDR3 sequence is 13 residues long. V lost 6 bases and J lost 2, with 10 bases in between. From germline, CDR1 is SNHLY and CDR2 FYNNEI. The CDR3 loop reads CASRWLGNYGYTF. As DNA, the CDR3 is TGTGCCAGCAGATGGCTGGGGAACTATGGCTACACCTTC. Drawing the rest from reference TRBV2 and TRBJ1-2, the complete variable domain is EPEVTQTPSHQVTQMGQEVILRCVPISNHLYFYWYRQILGQKVEFLVSFYNNEISEKSEIFDDQFSVERPDGSNFTLKIRSTKLEDSAMYFCASRWLGNYGYTFGSGTRLTVV.

This clonotype was detected many times. J is TRBJ1-2 and V is TRBV12-3 or TRBV12-4; D may be TRBD1 (6 bases). Trimming cost V 3 bases and J 8 bases, with 13 bases left between them. The CDR3 is 13 amino acids. The CDR3 is CASSFATGRGYTF. The CDR3 DNA is TGTGCCAGCAGTTTTGCCACAGGGAGAGGCTACACCTTC.

This clonotype appeared a few times. The chain uses TRBV5-1 and TRBJ2-7, with TRBD2 matching 10 bases. V shed 1 base, J shed 7 bases, and the junction held 5 bases outside the gene matches. This CDR3 is 14 amino acids long. Germline CDR1 is SGHRS and CDR2 is YFSETQ. This chain's CDR3 is CASSLMLAGVEQYF. DNA of the CDR3: TGCGCCAGCAGCTTGATGCTAGCGGGAGTGGAGCAGTACTTC.

This clonotype has ten or more counts. The chain links TRBV20-1 to TRBJ1-1; D is uncertain. The germline V gene has CDR1 DFQATT and CDR2 SNEGSKA (reference sequence). This CDR3 is 14 amino acids long. Trimming removed 0 bases from V and 2 bases from J, with 10 bases in between. CDR3 DNA sequence: TGCAGTGCTAGAGATCCGACCCACAACACTGAAGCTTTCTTT. It specifies CSARDPTHNTEAFF.

This clonotype was seen many times. This chain uses TRBV20-1 with TRBJ2-1; 12 bases align to TRBD2. With V trimmed by 6 bases and J by 4 bases, 7 bases remained unmatched. This CDR3 is built from 15 residues. CDR1 is DFQATT, CDR2 SNEGSKA, per germline (reference sequence). CDR3 sequence (DNA): TGCAGTGCGTCCGGGACTAGCGGGCGATACAATGAGCAGTTCTTC. Protein product: CSASGTSGRYNEQFF.

This clonotype was recorded many times. The V call is TRBV7-8, the J call TRBJ2-3; D may be TRBD2 (6 bases). V was clipped by 3 bases and J by 6 bases, with 13 bases between them. Germline CDR1 and CDR2: SGHVS and FQNEAQ. The CDR3 runs 14 residues. CDR3 bases: TGTGCCAGCAGCTTGCCTTATGGGGGGGATACGCAGTATTTT. Translated, it gives CASSLPYGGDTQYF.

The table lists this clonotype with many counts. The V gene is TRBV27, the J gene TRBJ2-7; the match to TRBD1 covers 8 bases. V gave up 7 bases and J gave up 4 bases; unmatched junction bases: 9. CDR1 is MNHEY, CDR2 SMNVEV, per germline (reference sequence). This CDR3 contains 14 residues. The CDR3, as DNA: TGTGCCAGCACCCTGGACAGGGCGAGGTACGAGCAGTACTTC. This gives the protein CASTLDRARYEQYF.

This clonotype was seen ten or more times. V and J are TRBV20-1 and TRBJ2-3; 7 bases align to TRBD1. With V trimmed by 6 bases and J by 6 bases, 9 bases remained unmatched. The CDR3 spans 13 residues. CDR1 and CDR2 (germline): DFQATT, SNEGSKA (reference sequence). The DNA of the CDR3 is TGCAGTGCCGGGACAGTACTTTTGGATACGCAGTATTTT. Its protein is CSAGTVLLDTQYF.

The table lists this clonotype with many counts. CDR3 DNA: TGTGCCAGCAGAAGGGACAGTGAAGCTTTCTTT. It codes for CASRRDSEAFF. The chain carries TRBV5-6 and TRBJ1-1; TRBD1 matches 7 bases. Germline V gives CDR1 SGHDT, CDR2 YYEEEE. J gave up 7 bases and V 5 bases, and 2 bases lay outside the gene matches. The CDR3 loop spans 11 amino acids.

A few counts support this clonotype. Here the CDR3 DNA reads TGTGCCAGCGGGCTAGCGGGAGGACAAGAGACCCAGTACTTC. The encoded protein is CASGLAGGQETQYF. The chain joins TRBV6-6 to TRBJ2-5, with 11 bases fitting TRBD2. With 8 bases clipped from V and 2 bases from J, the junction kept 4 bases outside the gene matches. Germline V gene data show CDR1 as MNHNY and CDR2 as SVGAGI (reference sequence). CDR3 size: 14 residues.

This clonotype was seen ten or more times. The chain joins TRBV5-1 to TRBJ1-5, with D perhaps TRBD1 (6 bases). Germline lookup yields CDR1 SGHRS and CDR2 YFSETQ. Trimming removed 4 bases at V and 5 bases at J, with 10 bases between. The CDR3 sequence is 13 residues long. CDR3 amino acids: CASSPEGDQPQHF. The CDR3 bases are TGCGCCAGCAGCCCCGAGGGGGATCAGCCCCAGCATTTT. The variable domain in full, completed from reference TRBV5-1 and TRBJ1-5, reads KAGVTQTPRYLIKTRGQQVTLSCSPISGHRSVSWYQQTPGQGLQFLFEYFSETQRNKGNFPGRFSGRQFSNSRSEMNVSTLELGDSALYLCASSPEGDQPQHFGDGTRLSIL.

This clonotype has a count of ten or more. The genes are TRBV2 and TRBJ2-2; D call uncertain. V lost 3 bases and J lost 7, with 12 bases in between. The CDR3 loop spans 14 amino acids. Germline lookup yields CDR1 SNHLY and CDR2 FYNNEI. The DNA for the CDR3 is TGTGCCAGCAGTGAGCTAAGGACCCACGGGGAGCTGTTTTTT. Its protein product is CASSELRTHGELFF. The whole variable domain, filled in from reference TRBV2 and TRBJ2-2, reads EPEVTQTPSHQVTQMGQEVILRCVPISNHLYFYWYRQILGQKVEFLVSFYNNEISEKSEIFDDQFSVERPDGSNFTLKIRSTKLEDSAMYFCASSELRTHGELFFGEGSRLTVL.